This section outlines one TCR beta chain sequence together with its context. The antigen is unknown. Trimming cost V 7 bases and J 1 base; bases outside gene matches: 6. Germline CDR1 reads MDHEN; CDR2 reads SYDVKM. The CDR3 extends over 14 amino acids. The record originates from a study of shared clonotypes between healthy human individuals. Points from the study as a whole: Naive CD4 clonotypes overlapped across a handful of donors at about 5.3%. Generation of non-shared clonotypes was less probable than generation of clonotypes shared by all four donors.

The protocol was immunoSEQ multiplex PCR, while the TCRdb copy is restricted to in-frame clones and leaves out a portion. The sample gives around 2,000,000 clones, about 94% of which show up once; roughly 1% is in the top ten. CD45RO-negative cells were positively selected for CCR7, leaving out terminally differentiated effector memory CD45RA+ cells. Study donors comprised healthy, HIV-negative adults devoid of recent acute infection or vaccination. Sequencing used naive CD8+ T cells sorted from blood. V usage is TRBV28 and J usage is TRBJ1-1; 7 nucleotides agree with TRBD1. This TCR was recovered from a man aged 18 to 35 in good health. The CDR3 region has the DNA TGTGCCAGCACGTCCGGGACAGAGAACACTGAAGCTTTCTTT. Translation gives CASTSGTENTEAFF. Drawing the rest from reference TRBV28 and TRBJ1-1, the complete variable domain is DVKVTQSSRYLVKRTGEKVFLECVQDMDHENMFWYRQDPGLGLRLIYFSYDVKMKEKGDIPEGYSVSREKKERFSLILESASTNQTSMYLCASTSGTENTEAFFGQGTRLTVV.